The 13 T cell receptor beta chains given below trace back to one sample, sequenced in a study of T cell responses to AZD1222 COVID-19 vaccine. Assay used: immunoSEQ multiplex PCR; TCRdb lists only in-frame clones, some missing. The table records 150,000 or so clones, about 90% of them present only once. Specimen: peripheral blood, collected on day 0 of MenACWY control vaccination. The receptor set was obtained from an adult in good health.

This clone came up once. V usage is TRBV7-8 and J usage is TRBJ2-7; 16 bases align to TRBD2. Germline-derived CDR1 and CDR2 are SGHVS and FQNEAQ. CDR3 length: 18 amino acids. V lost 5 bases to trimming and J lost 0 bases; unmatched junction nucleotides: 7. The CDR3 nucleotides read TGTGCCAGCAGCCTAGGGACTAGCGGGAGGGCTAGCTCCTACGAGCAGTACTTC. Translating gives CASSLGTSGRASSYEQYF.

The V gene is TRBV18, the J gene TRBJ2-7, with D possibly matching TRBD2 (6 bases). Germline V gene sequence: CDR1 KGHSH, CDR2 LQKENI. The CDR3 extends over 15 amino acids. The ends were cut back, 2 bases at V and 3 bases at J, with 14 bases in the middle. The CDR3 bases are TGTGCCAGCTCACCATTGCCGACTAGAGGCTACGAGCAGTACTTC. Its protein is CASSPLPTRGYEQYF.

The chain couples TRBV6-2 or TRBV6-3 to TRBJ2-2; D is tentatively TRBD1 or TRBD2 (5 bases each). This CDR3 is 13 amino acids long. Germline V gene lookup returns CDR1 MNHEY and CDR2 SVGEGT. The ends were cut back, 6 bases at V and 7 bases at J, with 12 bases in the middle. Here the CDR3 DNA reads TGTGCCAGCAGCCGGGACGGTGTCGGGGAGCTGTTTTTT. This gives the protein CASSRDGVGELFF.

CDR3 DNA sequence: TGTGCCAGCAGCCAAGAGATCTTACACATTCAGTACTTC. Translated, it gives CASSQEILHIQYF. The chain links TRBV3-1 (or the pseudogene TRBV3-2) to TRBJ2-4, with D unclear. Germline-derived CDR1 and CDR2 are LGHDT and YNNKEL (reference sequence). The CDR3 has 13 residues. Trimming stripped 0 bases from V and 8 bases from J, with 8 bases between.

This chain links TRBV7-6 with TRBJ2-5; 8 bases align to TRBD2. This CDR3 spans 16 amino acids. The J segment lost 2 bases and the V segment lost 5 bases, leaving 10 bases of the junction unmatched. Germline CDR1 SGHVS, CDR2 FNYEAQ. CDR3 sequence reads: CASSPRPGLGQETQYF. The CDR3 nucleotides are TGTGCCAGCAGCCCTCGGCCGGGACTAGGGCAAGAGACCCAGTACTTC.

The gene calls are TRBV7-9 and TRBJ1-2; D call uncertain. CDR1 and CDR2 (germline): SEHNR, FQNEAQ (reference sequence). The ends were cut back, 5 bases at V and 4 bases at J, with 14 bases in the middle. The CDR3 has 14 amino acids. CDR3 bases: TGTGCCAGCAGCCCAAGGGCGACCTCCTATGGCTACACCTTC. It specifies CASSPRATSYGYTF. Combining the CDR3 with reference TRBV7-9 and TRBJ1-2 gives the whole variable domain DTGVSQNPRHKITKRGQNVTFRCDPISEHNRLYWYRQTLGQGPEFLTYFQNEAQLEKSRLLSDRFSAERPKGSFSTLEIQRTEQGDSAMYLCASSPRATSYGYTFGSGTRLTVV.

V gene TRBV6-5 combines with J gene TRBJ2-2; D might be TRBD1 (6 bases). This CDR3 has 12 amino acids. Germline V lookup: CDR1 MNHEY, CDR2 SVGAGI. V was pared by 6 bases and J by 8 bases, with 10 bases between. CDR3 protein: CASRTTGGELFF. The CDR3 DNA follows: TGTGCCAGCAGAACAACAGGGGGGGAGCTGTTTTTT.

This clone was detected a few times. The chain joins TRBV6-5 to TRBJ2-5, with a weak D call TRBD1 (5 bases). CDR1 and CDR2 from the germline V gene are MNHEY and SVGAGI. The CDR3 is 13 amino acids. V was trimmed by 6 bases and J by 0 bases, leaving 8 bases between them. DNA for the CDR3: TGTGCCAGCAGCTTACAGGACCAAGAGACCCAGTACTTC. It yields the protein CASSLQDQETQYF.

The gene calls are TRBV7-6 and TRBJ1-1, with 7 nucleotides matching TRBD1. J lost 5 bases, V lost 2 bases, and 2 bases had no gene match. The CDR3 consists of 13 residues. Germline V gene lookup returns CDR1 SGHVS and CDR2 FNYEAQ. The CDR3 is CASSLQGGTEAFF. The CDR3 DNA follows: TGTGCCAGCAGCTTACAGGGGGGAACTGAAGCTTTCTTT.

V gene TRBV19 combines with J gene TRBJ2-6; 14 nucleotides align to TRBD2. The CDR3 is 19 amino acids. V shed 4 bases and J 0 bases; nucleotides not matched to a gene: 5. The germline V gene encodes CDR1 LNHDA and CDR2 SQIVND (reference sequence). CDR3 sequence reads: CASSTGLAGGTSGANVLTF. Here the CDR3 DNA reads TGTGCCAGTAGTACCGGACTAGCGGGGGGTACCTCTGGGGCCAACGTCCTGACTTTC. The full variable domain, with the rest looked up from reference TRBV19 and TRBJ2-6, is DGGITQSPKYLFRKEGQNVTLSCEQNLNHDAMYWYRQDPGQGLRLIYYSQIVNDFQKGDIAEGYSVSREKKESFPLTVTSAQKNPTAFYLCASSTGLAGGTSGANVLTFGAGSRLTVL.

The rearrangement uses TRBV15 and TRBJ1-2, with TRBD1 as a possible D gene (5 bases). This CDR3 has 17 residues. V was clipped by 2 bases and J by 5 bases, with 21 bases between them. The germline gives CDR1 LNHNV, CDR2 YYDKDF (reference sequence). For the CDR3, the DNA is TGTGCCACCAGCAGAAGCACCGGGACTCCGGGGGGTTATGGCTACACCTTC. As protein: CATSRSTGTPGGYGYTF. Full variable domain (remainder filled in from reference TRBV15 and TRBJ1-2): DAMVIQNPRYQVTQFGKPVTLSCSQTLNHNVMYWYQQKSSQAPKLLFHYYDKDFNNEADTPDNFQSRRPNTSFCFLDIRSPGLGDTAMYLCATSRSTGTPGGYGYTFGSGTRLTVV.

This clone turned up a few times. This chain connects TRBV28 to TRBJ1-4, with unresolved D. This CDR3 has 15 residues. Trimming took 5 bases from V and 7 from J, leaving 17 bases between them. In germline, CDR1 is MDHEN, CDR2 SYDVKM. The CDR3: CASSRLPAGFEKLFF. Here the CDR3 DNA reads TGTGCCAGCAGTCGCTTACCCGCCGGCTTTGAAAAACTGTTTTTT. Filled out from reference TRBV28 and TRBJ1-4, the complete variable domain reads DVKVTQSSRYLVKRTGEKVFLECVQDMDHENMFWYRQDPGLGLRLIYFSYDVKMKEKGDIPEGYSVSREKKERFSLILESASTNQTSMYLCASSRLPAGFEKLFFGSGTQLSVL.

The V call is TRBV15, the J call TRBJ1-4; 11 positions agree with TRBD1. The ends lost 0 bases at V and 13 bases at J; junction bases unmatched: 7. CDR3 length equals 15 residues. Germline CDR1 LNHNV, CDR2 YYDKDF (reference sequence). This CDR3 reads CATSRDRTGGEGLFF. The CDR3 nucleotides are TGTGCCACCAGCAGAGATAGGACAGGGGGCGAAGGACTGTTTTTT.